The 23 T cell receptor beta chains presented below share a single source sample, sequenced in a study of identical twins. Using its own MiXCR run on the 5' RACE reads, TCRdb lists one record per CDR3 protein. The repertoire has about 530,000 distinct CDR3 sequences, 15% of them found once; the top ten carry 0.44%. The same data also contributed to another study, on yellow fever vaccine responses in identical twins.

Sequencing used CD4+ T cells sorted from blood. These receptors were collected from a woman in her late teens or twenties in good health.

This clonotype was counted only a few times. V is TRBV20-1 and J is TRBJ1-1; possible D gene TRBD1, 5 bases. The CDR3 loop spans 11 amino acids. The V end was cut by 6 bases, the J end by 9 bases, with 14 bases between. The V gene's germline CDR1 is DFQATT and CDR2 SNEGSKA (reference sequence). The CDR3 region has the DNA TGCAGTGCCCCGGCGGGACCCCAAGCTTTCTTT. Translated, it gives CSAPAGPQAFF.

This clonotype was counted only a few times. The chain recombines TRBV7-6 with TRBJ2-5; D is ambiguous. The CDR3 sequence is 17 residues long. The V and J ends lost 5 bases and 5 bases respectively, with 24 bases between them. Germline V CDR1 and CDR2: SGHVS, FNYEAQ. This CDR3 reads CASSPKVGYWADETQYF. The CDR3 bases are TGTGCCAGCAGCCCAAAGGTCGGGTACTGGGCAGACGAGACCCAGTACTTC.

This clonotype came up many times. The chain joins TRBV24-1 to TRBJ1-5; the D is unclear. From germline, CDR1 is KGHDR and CDR2 SFDVKD. The CDR3 has 14 residues. The germline V and J ends were trimmed by 4 bases and 1 base, with 7 bases remaining between them. CDR3 sequence reads: CATSDPESNQPQHF. The CDR3 DNA reads TGTGCCACCAGTGACCCGGAAAGCAATCAGCCCCAGCATTTT.

This rearrangement joins TRBV29-1 to TRBJ1-1; D unclear. Trimming took 0 bases from V and 4 from J, leaving 3 bases between them. CDR1 is SQVTM, CDR2 ANQGSEA, per germline. This CDR3 is built from 11 residues. The CDR3 here is CSVEEGTEAFF. CDR3 sequence (DNA): TGCAGCGTTGAAGAGGGCACTGAAGCTTTCTTT.

This clonotype came up a few times. The chain links TRBV10-1 to TRBJ2-1; 7 bases agree with TRBD2. The CDR3 contains 13 residues. J gave up 9 bases and V 1 base, and 3 bases lay outside the gene matches. Germline V CDR1 and CDR2: WNHNN, SYGVQD (reference sequence). The CDR3 spells CASSEWVAGEQFF. The CDR3 DNA sequence: TGCGCCAGCAGTGAGTGGGTAGCGGGTGAGCAGTTCTTC.

The chain is built from TRBV28 and TRBJ2-4; 8 bases line up with TRBD1. V gave up 6 bases and J gave up 2 bases; unmatched junction bases: 9. This CDR3 comprises 16 residues. Germline values: CDR1 MDHEN, CDR2 SYDVKM. The CDR3: CASRVSGGASKNIQYF. CDR3 sequence (DNA): TGTGCCAGCAGGGTCTCAGGGGGCGCCTCCAAAAACATTCAGTACTTC.

This chain links TRBV20-1 with TRBJ2-7; possibly TRBD1 for D (5 bases). The V and J ends lost 1 base and 9 bases respectively, with 19 bases between them. In germline, CDR1 is DFQATT, CDR2 SNEGSKA (reference sequence). This CDR3 comprises 14 residues. The CDR3 spells CSARGQPGFSPQYV. Here the CDR3 DNA reads TGCAGTGCTAGAGGGCAGCCAGGGTTTTCTCCGCAGTACGTC.

This chain joins TRBV27 and TRBJ2-1, with 8 bases identical to TRBD2. CDR1 and CDR2 (germline): MNHEY, SMNVEV (reference sequence). CDR3 length equals 15 residues. The V segment lost 5 bases and the J segment 1 base; nucleotides outside the gene matches: 4. Here the CDR3 reads CASSREGMSYNEQFF. CDR3 coding DNA: TGTGCCAGCAGTCGGGAGGGCATGTCCTACAATGAGCAGTTCTTC.

J is TRBJ2-5 and V is TRBV5-1; maybe TRBD2 (5 bases). With 4 bases removed from V and 1 base from J, the gap between germline ends came to 20 bases. Germline V lookup: CDR1 SGHRS, CDR2 YFSETQ. The CDR3 length is 17 residues. CDR3 protein: CASSPGLGRWGQETQYF. The DNA of the CDR3 is TGCGCCAGCAGCCCTGGACTTGGGAGATGGGGCCAAGAGACCCAGTACTTC.

This clonotype has only a few counts. The V and J genes are TRBV3-1 and TRBJ2-3, with TRBD2 matching 8 bases. J was trimmed by 0 bases and V by 4 bases; bases with no gene match: 9. Per the germline V gene, CDR1 is LGHDT and CDR2 is YNNKEL (reference sequence). The CDR3 has 17 amino acids. For the CDR3, the DNA is TGTGCCAGCAGCCCCTCCGCAGCGGGAGTTAGCACAGATACGCAGTATTTT. Translation: CASSPSAAGVSTDTQYF.

This clonotype was observed many times. V usage is TRBV6-5 and J usage is TRBJ2-3, with 9 bases fitting TRBD2. The junction had 9 bases not matched to a gene; V was cut back by 5 bases and J by 6 bases. The CDR3 sequence is 15 residues long. Germline V gives CDR1 MNHEY, CDR2 SVGAGI. In DNA, the CDR3 is TGTGCCAGCAGTCGGGCGGGGGGGAGAGCGGATACGCAGTATTTT. Its translation: CASSRAGGRADTQYF.

The chain is built from TRBV11-2 and TRBJ2-2, with D unresolved. Germline V gene sequence: CDR1 SGHAT, CDR2 FQNNGV. V was cut by 1 base and J by 4 bases, with 7 bases left in between. The CDR3 length is 14 residues. The CDR3: CASSLGVATGELFF. As DNA, the CDR3 is TGTGCCAGCAGCTTAGGGGTCGCCACCGGGGAGCTGTTTTTT.

The chain recombines TRBV5-1 with TRBJ2-4; D ambiguous. Germline-derived CDR1 and CDR2 are SGHRS and YFSETQ. Between the trimmed V and J ends, which lost 3 bases and 3 bases, there was a span of 13 bases. CDR3 length: 15 residues. CDR3 loop: CASSSMAADKNIQYF. CDR3 coding DNA: TGCGCCAGCAGCTCAATGGCAGCTGACAAAAACATTCAGTACTTC. Based on the CDR3 plus reference TRBV5-1 and TRBJ2-4, the full variable domain is KAGVTQTPRYLIKTRGQQVTLSCSPISGHRSVSWYQQTPGQGLQFLFEYFSETQRNKGNFPGRFSGRQFSNSRSEMNVSTLELGDSALYLCASSSMAADKNIQYFGAGTRLSVL.

The chain recombines TRBV29-1 with TRBJ2-2, with D possibly matching TRBD1 (6 bases). The germline V gene has CDR1 SQVTM and CDR2 ANQGSEA. This CDR3 comprises 14 residues. V gave up 7 bases and J gave up 2 bases, with 14 bases separating them. The CDR3 DNA follows: TGCAGCGCCCTCGGGACATTAAACACCGGGGAGCTGTTTTTT. This codes for CSALGTLNTGELFF.

The gene calls are TRBV11-2 and TRBJ2-1; 11 bases line up with TRBD2. The CDR3 has 15 residues. Germline V gene data show CDR1 as SGHAT and CDR2 as FQNNGV. Trimming removed 5 bases from V and 8 bases from J; junction bases left unmatched: 8. The CDR3 is CASSETSGSSHEQFF. The CDR3 region has the DNA TGTGCCAGCAGCGAAACTAGCGGGAGTAGCCATGAGCAGTTCTTC.

This clonotype was counted only a few times. The CDR3 is CASRSPYNEQFF. Here the CDR3 DNA reads TGTGCCAGCAGGTCACCCTACAATGAGCAGTTCTTC. The chain carries TRBV6-6 and TRBJ2-1; D not resolved. CDR1 and CDR2 from the germline V gene are MNHNY and SVGAGI (reference sequence). The CDR3 runs to 12 residues. Trimming took 6 bases from V and 2 from J, leaving 5 bases between them.

This clonotype has more than one count but fewer than ten. The chain recombines TRBV20-1 with TRBJ1-1, with a weak D call TRBD1 (5 bases). This CDR3 comprises 12 residues. Germline loops: CDR1 DFQATT, CDR2 SNEGSKA (reference sequence). Trimming shortened V by 6 bases and J by 11 bases, and 19 bases separated the two germline ends. CDR3 region: CSAPGTETTAFF. Here the CDR3 DNA reads TGCAGTGCCCCGGGGACTGAAACTACGGCTTTCTTT.

The chain links TRBV10-3 to TRBJ1-6; possibly TRBD1 for D (6 bases). Trimming removed 6 bases at V and 10 bases at J, with 10 bases between. The CDR3 is 12 amino acids. The germline V gene encodes CDR1 ENHRY and CDR2 SYGVKD. CDR3 loop: CAIRGARSPLHF. CDR3 DNA: TGTGCCATCAGGGGGGCTCGGTCACCCCTCCACTTT.

This clonotype occurred once. The gene calls are TRBV3-1 and TRBJ2-7, with 13 bases aligning to TRBD2. CDR3 length: 16 amino acids. V lost 4 bases to trimming and J lost 6 bases; unmatched junction nucleotides: 9. In germline, CDR1 is LGHDT, CDR2 YNNKEL (reference sequence). The DNA for the CDR3 is TGTGCCAGCAGCCGCTTACTAGCGGGAGGGCCCGGCGAGCAGTACTTC. It specifies CASSRLLAGGPGEQYF.

This clonotype was counted a few times. This sequence joins TRBV3-1 and TRBJ1-1; perhaps TRBD1 as D (5 bases). Germline lookup yields CDR1 LGHDT and CDR2 YNNKEL (reference sequence). This CDR3 is 14 amino acids long. Trimming removed 5 bases at V and 4 bases at J, with 14 bases between. The CDR3: CASSSPQGGTEAFF. The CDR3 DNA is TGTGCCAGCAGCTCCCCCCAGGGAGGCACTGAAGCTTTCTTT.

This clonotype showed up just a few times. V and J are TRBV3-1 and TRBJ1-6; the D gene is possibly TRBD1 (5 bases). This CDR3 contains 16 residues. V lost 0 bases, J lost 7 bases, and 13 bases lay in between. The V gene's germline CDR1 is LGHDT and CDR2 YNNKEL (reference sequence). CDR3 sequence reads: CASSQEGGRVNSPLHF. The CDR3 DNA reads TGTGCCAGCAGCCAAGAGGGTGGCAGGGTGAATTCACCCCTCCACTTT.

This clonotype has a count of ten or more. The chain uses TRBV12-3 or TRBV12-4 and TRBJ2-7; D ambiguous. The CDR3 sequence is 13 residues long. V was cut by 4 bases and J by 5 bases, with 12 bases left in between. This CDR3 is CASSSGPPNEQYF. The CDR3 bases are TGTGCCAGCAGTTCTGGACCGCCGAACGAGCAGTACTTC.

This clonotype has a handful of counts. This sequence joins TRBV27 and TRBJ1-2, with TRBD1 matching 10 bases. CDR3 size: 19 residues. Germline loops: CDR1 MNHEY, CDR2 SMNVEV (reference sequence). V shed 0 bases, J shed 3 bases, and the junction held 13 bases outside the gene matches. The CDR3 DNA sequence: TGTGCCAGCAGTTTATCATATAGGGACAGGGGTTTATTGGACTATGGCTACACCTTC. Translated: CASSLSYRDRGLLDYGYTF.